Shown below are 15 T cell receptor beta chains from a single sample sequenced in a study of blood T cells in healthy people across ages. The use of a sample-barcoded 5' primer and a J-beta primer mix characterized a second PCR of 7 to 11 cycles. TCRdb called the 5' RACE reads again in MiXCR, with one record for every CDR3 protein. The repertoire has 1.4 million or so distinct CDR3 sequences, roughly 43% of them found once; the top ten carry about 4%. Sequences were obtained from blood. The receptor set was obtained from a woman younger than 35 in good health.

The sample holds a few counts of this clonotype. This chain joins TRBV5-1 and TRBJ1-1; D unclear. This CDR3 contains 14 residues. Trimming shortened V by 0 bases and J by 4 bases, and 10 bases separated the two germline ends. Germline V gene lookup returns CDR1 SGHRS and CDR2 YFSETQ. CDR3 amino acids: CASSLGPPRTEAFF. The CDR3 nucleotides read TGCGCCAGCAGCTTGGGTCCCCCGCGCACTGAAGCTTTCTTT.

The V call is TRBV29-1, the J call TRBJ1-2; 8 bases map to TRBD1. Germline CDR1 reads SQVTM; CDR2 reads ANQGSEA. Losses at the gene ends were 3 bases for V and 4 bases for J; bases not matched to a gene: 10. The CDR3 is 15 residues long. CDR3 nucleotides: TGCAGCGTTGACGAGATTGACGGGACAGGCTATGGCTACACCTTC. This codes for CSVDEIDGTGYGYTF.

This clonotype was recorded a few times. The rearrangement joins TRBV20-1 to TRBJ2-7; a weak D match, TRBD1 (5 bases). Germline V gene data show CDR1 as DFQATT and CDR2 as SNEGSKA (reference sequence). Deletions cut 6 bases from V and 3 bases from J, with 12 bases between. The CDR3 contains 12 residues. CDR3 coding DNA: TGCAGTGCAACAGGACGGGTCTACGAGCAGTACTTC. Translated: CSATGRVYEQYF.

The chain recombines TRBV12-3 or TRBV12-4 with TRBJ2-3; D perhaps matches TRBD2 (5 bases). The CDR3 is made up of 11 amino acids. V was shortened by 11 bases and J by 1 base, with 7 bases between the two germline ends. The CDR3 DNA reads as TGTGCCGCGGGCGGCACAGATACGCAGTATTTT. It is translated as CAAGGTDTQYF.

The DNA of the CDR3 is TGTGCCAGCAGCAAAGGGGTGGCAGCGGGCACTGAAGCTTTCTTT. Amino acids: CASSKGVAAGTEAFF. The genes are TRBV4-2 and TRBJ1-1; the D gene is possibly TRBD1 (5 bases). V was trimmed by 5 bases and J by 4 bases, leaving 17 bases between them. Germline V gene sequence: CDR1 LGHNA, CDR2 YNFKEQ. This CDR3 contains 15 residues.

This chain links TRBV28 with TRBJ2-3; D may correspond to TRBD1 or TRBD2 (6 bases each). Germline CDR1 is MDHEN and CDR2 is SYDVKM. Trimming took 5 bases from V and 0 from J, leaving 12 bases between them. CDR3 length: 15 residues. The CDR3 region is CASSRGTSSTDTQYF. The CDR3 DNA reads TGTGCCAGCAGTCGCGGGACATCTAGCACAGATACGCAGTATTTT.

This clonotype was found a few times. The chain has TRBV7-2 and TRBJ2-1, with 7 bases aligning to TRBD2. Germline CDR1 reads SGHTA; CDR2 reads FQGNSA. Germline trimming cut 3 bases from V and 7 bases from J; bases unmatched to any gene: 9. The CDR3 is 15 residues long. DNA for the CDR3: TGTGCCAGCAGCTTCCGGACTAGGGCCAATAATGAGCAGTTCTTC. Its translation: CASSFRTRANNEQFF.

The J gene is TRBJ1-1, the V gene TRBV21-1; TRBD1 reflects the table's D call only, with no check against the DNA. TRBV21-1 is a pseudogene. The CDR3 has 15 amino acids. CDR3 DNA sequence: TGTGCCAGCAGCAACTTGACAGGGGATGGCACTGAAGCTTTCTTT. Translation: CASSNLTGDGTEAFF.

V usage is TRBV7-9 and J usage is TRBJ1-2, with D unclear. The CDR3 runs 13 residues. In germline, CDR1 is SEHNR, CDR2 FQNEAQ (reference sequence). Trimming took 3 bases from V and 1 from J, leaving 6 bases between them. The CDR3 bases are TGTGCCAGCAGCTTTCAGAGTAACTATGGCTACACCTTC. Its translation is CASSFQSNYGYTF.

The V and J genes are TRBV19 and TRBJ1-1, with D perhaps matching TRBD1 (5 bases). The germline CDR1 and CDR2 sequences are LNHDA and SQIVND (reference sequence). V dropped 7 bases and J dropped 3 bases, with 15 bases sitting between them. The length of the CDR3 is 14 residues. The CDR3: CASTAAGRDTEAFF. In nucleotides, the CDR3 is TGTGCCAGTACCGCGGCAGGGAGGGACACTGAAGCTTTCTTT.

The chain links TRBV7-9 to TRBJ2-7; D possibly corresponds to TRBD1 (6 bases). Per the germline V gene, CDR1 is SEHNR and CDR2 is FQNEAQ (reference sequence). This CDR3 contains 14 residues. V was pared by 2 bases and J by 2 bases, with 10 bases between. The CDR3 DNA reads TGTGCCAGCAGCTTACCCTACAGGGCCTACGAGCAGTACTTC. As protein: CASSLPYRAYEQYF.

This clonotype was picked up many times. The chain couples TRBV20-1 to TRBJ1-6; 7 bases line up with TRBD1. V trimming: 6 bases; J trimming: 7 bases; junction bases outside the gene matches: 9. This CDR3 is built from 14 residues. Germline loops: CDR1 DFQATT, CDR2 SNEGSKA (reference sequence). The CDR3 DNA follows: TGCAGTGCAGACCTGATAGGGGGCAATTCACCCCTCCACTTT. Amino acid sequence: CSADLIGGNSPLHF.

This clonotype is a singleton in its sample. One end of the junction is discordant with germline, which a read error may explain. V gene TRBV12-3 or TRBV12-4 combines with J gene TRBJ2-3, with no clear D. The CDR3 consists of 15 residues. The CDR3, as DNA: TGTGCCAGCAGTCCGGTGGGCGGCGGCGCAGATACACAGTATTTT. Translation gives CASSPVGGGADTQYF.

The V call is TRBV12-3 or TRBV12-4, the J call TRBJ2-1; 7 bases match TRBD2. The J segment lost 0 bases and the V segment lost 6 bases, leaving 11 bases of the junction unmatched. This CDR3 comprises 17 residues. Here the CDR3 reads CASRTPGGPSSYNEQFF. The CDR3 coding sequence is TGTGCCAGCAGAACCCCGGGGGGTCCTTCCTCCTACAATGAGCAGTTCTTC.

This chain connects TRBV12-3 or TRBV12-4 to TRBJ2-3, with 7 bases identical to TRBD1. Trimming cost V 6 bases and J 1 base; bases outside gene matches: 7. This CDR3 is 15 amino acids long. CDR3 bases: TGTGCCAGCAGCTACAGGGGTCGTGGCACAGATACGCAGTATTTT. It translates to CASSYRGRGTDTQYF.